The source of this T cell receptor (beta chain) is a study of Ad26.COV2.S vaccination and SARS-CoV-2 variants. For the study at large: As a participant in COV1001, the donor was in the Ad26.COV2.S trial arm. Dosing was one shot or two shots 56 days apart.

Treatment here: some 19 received Ad26.COV2.S at low or high dose, single or two shots; roughly 5 received placebo; per-sample allocation not given. At day 63 after the first vaccine or placebo injection, samples were drawn. Some clones are missing from TCRdb's copy, which holds only in-frame ones; the method was immunoSEQ multiplex PCR. The sample holds about 420,000 clones; 88% are singletons and the top ten take around 3.6%. A single count supports this clone. Here the sequenced sample was peripheral blood, taken in a trial of Ad26.COV2.S vaccine versus placebo. This TCR was recovered from a person aged 18-60 years who received the Ad26.COV2.S COVID-19 vaccine or a placebo.

The DNA for the CDR3 is TGTGCCAGCAGCGCCGGGGACAGGACGAACACCGGGGAGCTGTTTTTT. The encoded protein is CASSAGDRTNTGELFF. The chain uses TRBV9 and TRBJ2-2; 8 nucleotides align to TRBD1. The CDR3 contains 16 residues. V dropped 3 bases and J dropped 0; count of bases not matched to a gene: 4. Germline V lookup: CDR1 SGDLS, CDR2 YYNGEE.